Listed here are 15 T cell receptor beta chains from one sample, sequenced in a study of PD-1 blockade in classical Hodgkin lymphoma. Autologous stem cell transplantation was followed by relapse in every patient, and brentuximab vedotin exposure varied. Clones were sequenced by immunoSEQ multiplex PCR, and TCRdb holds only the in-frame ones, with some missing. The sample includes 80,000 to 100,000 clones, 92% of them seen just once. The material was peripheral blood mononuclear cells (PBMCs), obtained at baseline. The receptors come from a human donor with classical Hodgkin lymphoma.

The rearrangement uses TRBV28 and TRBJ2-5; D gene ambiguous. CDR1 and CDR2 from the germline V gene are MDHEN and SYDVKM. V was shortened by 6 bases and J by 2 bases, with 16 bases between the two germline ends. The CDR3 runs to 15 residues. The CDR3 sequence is CASRSNRPSQETQYF. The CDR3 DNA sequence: TGTGCCAGCAGGTCAAACAGACCCAGTCAAGAGACCCAGTACTTC.

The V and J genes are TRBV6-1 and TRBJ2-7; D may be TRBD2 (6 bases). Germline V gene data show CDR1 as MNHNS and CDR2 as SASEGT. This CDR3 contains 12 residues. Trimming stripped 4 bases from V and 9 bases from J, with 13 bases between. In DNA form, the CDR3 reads TGTGCCAGCAGTGGACTAGTGGGTTGGCAGTACTTC. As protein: CASSGLVGWQYF.

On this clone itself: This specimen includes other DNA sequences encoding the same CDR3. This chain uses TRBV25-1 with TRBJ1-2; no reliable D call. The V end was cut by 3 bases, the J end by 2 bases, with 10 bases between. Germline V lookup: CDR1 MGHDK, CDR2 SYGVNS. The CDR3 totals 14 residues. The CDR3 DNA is TGTGCCAGCAGTGATCTTGGCAGCAACTATGGCTACACCTTC. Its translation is CASSDLGSNYGYTF.

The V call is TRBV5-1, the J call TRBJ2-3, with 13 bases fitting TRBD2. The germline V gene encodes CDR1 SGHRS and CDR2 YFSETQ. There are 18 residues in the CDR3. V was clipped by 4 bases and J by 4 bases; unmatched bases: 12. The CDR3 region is CASSKGLAGSSTSDTQYF. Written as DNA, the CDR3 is TGCGCCAGCAGCAAGGGACTAGCGGGGAGTAGTACCTCAGATACGCAGTATTTT.

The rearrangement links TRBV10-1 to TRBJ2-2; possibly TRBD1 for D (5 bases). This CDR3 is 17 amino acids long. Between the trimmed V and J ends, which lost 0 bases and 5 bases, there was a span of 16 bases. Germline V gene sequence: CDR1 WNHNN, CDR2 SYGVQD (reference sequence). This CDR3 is CASSESLGAPWTGELFF. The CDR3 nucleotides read TGCGCCAGCAGTGAGTCGTTAGGGGCCCCCTGGACCGGGGAGCTGTTTTTT.

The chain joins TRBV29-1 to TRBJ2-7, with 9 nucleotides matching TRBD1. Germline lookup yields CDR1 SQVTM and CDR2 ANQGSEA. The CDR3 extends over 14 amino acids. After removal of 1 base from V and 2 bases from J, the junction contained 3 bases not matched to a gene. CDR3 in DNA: TGCAGCGTTGAAGCCCGACAGGGGGCCTACGAGCAGTACTTC. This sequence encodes CSVEARQGAYEQYF.

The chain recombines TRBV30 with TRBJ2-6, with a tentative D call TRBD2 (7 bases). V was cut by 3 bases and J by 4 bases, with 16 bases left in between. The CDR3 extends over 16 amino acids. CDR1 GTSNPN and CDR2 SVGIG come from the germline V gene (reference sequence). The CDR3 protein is CAWSGGRLGGANVLTF. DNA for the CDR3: TGTGCCTGGAGCGGGGGGCGCCTTGGGGGGGCCAACGTCCTGACTTTC.

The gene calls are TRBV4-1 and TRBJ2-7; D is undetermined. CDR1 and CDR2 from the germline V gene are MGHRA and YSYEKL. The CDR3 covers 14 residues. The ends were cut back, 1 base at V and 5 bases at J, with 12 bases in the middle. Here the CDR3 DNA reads TGCGCCAGCAGCCAAGGAAGCATGAAAGACGAGCAGTACTTC. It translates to CASSQGSMKDEQYF.

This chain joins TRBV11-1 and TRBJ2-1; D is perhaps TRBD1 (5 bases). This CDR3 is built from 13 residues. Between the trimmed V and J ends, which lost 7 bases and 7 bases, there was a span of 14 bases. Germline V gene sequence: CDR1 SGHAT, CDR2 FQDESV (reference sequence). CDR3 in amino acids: CASTAQGRNEQFF. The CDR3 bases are TGTGCCAGCACGGCGCAGGGCAGGAATGAGCAGTTCTTC.

CDR3 sequence: CAWSAYSLRETQYF. CDR3 sequence (DNA): TGTGCCTGGAGTGCCTACTCCCTAAGGGAGACCCAGTACTTC. V and J are TRBV30 and TRBJ2-5; D call uncertain. The CDR3 is 14 amino acids. In germline, CDR1 is GTSNPN, CDR2 SVGIG (reference sequence). V lost 1 base, J lost 5 bases, and 14 bases lay in between. The whole variable domain, remainder taken from reference TRBV30 and TRBJ2-5, is SQTIHQWPATLVQPVGSPLSLECTVEGTSNPNLYWYRQAAGRGLQLLFYSVGIGQISSEVPQNLSASRPQDRQFILSSKKLLLSDSGFYLCAWSAYSLRETQYFGPGTRLLVL.

CDR3 in amino acids: CASSRAETSRNRNTGELFF. Here the CDR3 DNA reads TGTGCCAGTAGTAGGGCAGAGACTAGCCGAAATAGAAACACCGGGGAGCTGTTTTTT. The V gene is TRBV19, the J gene TRBJ2-2; TRBD2 aligns across 7 bases. CDR1 LNHDA and CDR2 SQIVND come from the germline V gene (reference sequence). Trimming took 4 bases from V and 2 from J; bases not matched to a gene: 16. The CDR3 has 19 amino acids.

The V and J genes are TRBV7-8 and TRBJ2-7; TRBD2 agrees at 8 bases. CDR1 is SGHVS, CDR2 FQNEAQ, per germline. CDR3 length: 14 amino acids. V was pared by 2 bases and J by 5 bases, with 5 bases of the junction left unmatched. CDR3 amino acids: CASSLRLALNEQYF. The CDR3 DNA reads TGTGCCAGCAGCTTAAGACTAGCGCTCAACGAGCAGTACTTC.

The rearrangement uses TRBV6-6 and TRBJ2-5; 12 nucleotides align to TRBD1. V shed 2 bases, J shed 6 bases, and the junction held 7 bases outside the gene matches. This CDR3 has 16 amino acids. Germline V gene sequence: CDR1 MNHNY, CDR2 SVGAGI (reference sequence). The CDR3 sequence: CASSYPGTGGRKTQYF. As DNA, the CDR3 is TGTGCCAGCAGTTACCCAGGGACAGGGGGCAGGAAGACCCAGTACTTC.

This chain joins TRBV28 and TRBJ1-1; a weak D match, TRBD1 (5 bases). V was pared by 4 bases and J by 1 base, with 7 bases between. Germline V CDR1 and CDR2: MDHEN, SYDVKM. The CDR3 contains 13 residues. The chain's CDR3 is CASSSRENTEAFF. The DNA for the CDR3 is TGTGCCAGCAGTTCCAGGGAGAACACTGAAGCTTTCTTT.

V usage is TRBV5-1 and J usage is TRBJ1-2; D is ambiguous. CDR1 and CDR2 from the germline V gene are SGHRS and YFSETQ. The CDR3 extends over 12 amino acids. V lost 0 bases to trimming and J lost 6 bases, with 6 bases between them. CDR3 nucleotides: TGCGCCAGCAGCTTGGTTGGGGATGGCTACACCTTC. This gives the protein CASSLVGDGYTF.